A selection of T cell receptor beta chains follows, all from one sample in a study of blood T cells in healthy people across ages. TCRdb re-analysed the 5' RACE reads in MiXCR, keeping a single row per CDR3 protein. This table has roughly 700,000 distinct CDR3 sequences, 45% to 50% appearing once. The sample comprised blood. The receptors derive from a woman aged 55-70 years in good health. Each CDR3 is given with its conserved first and last residue. Fields, in order: CDR3 length, V gene, clone size, J gene, CDR3 protein. Clone size appears in some rows only: once, few, many, or a class for an expanded clone.

>16|TRBV28|NA|NA
CASSGGAKRSQETQFF
>14|TRBV20-1|NA|TRBJ2-7
CSAIKRDRAGDQYF
>16|TRBV6-2/TRBV6-3|few|TRBJ2-7
CASRTIRTASPYEQYF
>14|TRBV5-5|NA|TRBJ2-3
CASSLFAKFYTQYF
>15|TRBV4-3|NA|TRBJ2-7
CASSQSRGFSYEQYF
>14|TRBV4-1|many|TRBJ2-5
CASSKRTGEETQYF
>14|TRBV6-5|few|TRBJ2-5
CASSRDSVKETQYF
>15|TRBV7-2|many|TRBJ1-5
CASSLAPGANQPQHF
>13|TRBV10-3|NA|TRBJ2-3
CAIGTGATDTQYF
>14|TRBV5-6|NA|TRBJ2-7
CASSLTDARAARYF
>17|TRBV9|NA|TRBJ1-2
CASSVPEDPGSNYGYTF
>15|TRBV18|NA|TRBJ2-3
CASSRDIAVTDTQYF
>14|TRBV15|NA|TRBJ1-4
CATSRRQGVGGLFF
>14|TRBV20-1|few|TRBJ2-5
CSAKAGTDQETQYF
>12|TRBV7-2|many|TRBJ2-7
CASSLESLEQYF
>14|TRBV18|NA|TRBJ1-2
CASSPPRPGYGYTF
>16|TRBV28|few|TRBJ1-2
CASSLLYEGGPHGYTF
>15|TRBV12-3/TRBV12-4|few|TRBJ1-4
CASSFGGWGTEKLFF
>16|TRBV6-2/TRBV6-3|NA|TRBJ2-1
CASTPPDRGSQETQFF
>13|TRBV20-1|NA|TRBJ2-7
CSARLRGLFEQYF
>13|TRBV5-6|NA|TRBJ2-1
CAGSSSWGSEQFF
>14|TRBV7-2|NA|TRBJ1-2
CASSLPGQGHGYTF
>15|TRBV12-3/TRBV12-4|NA|TRBJ2-7
CASSRNRDSYYEQYF
>16|TRBV6-2/TRBV6-3|many|TRBJ2-7
CASRNSGRTLSYEQYF
>15|TRBV10-3|NA|TRBJ2-1
CAISESEQSYNEQFF
>14|TRBV15|NA|TRBJ1-5
CATSRGENNQPQHF
>17|TRBV5-6|NA|TRBJ1-2
CASSLAAIKGNVYGYTF
>13|TRBV5-1|NA|TRBJ1-1
CASSDQTNTEAFF
>13|TRBV27|NA|TRBJ1-5
CDSSYRDTKPQHF
>13|TRBV20-1|few|TRBJ2-7
CSAQRQGIDEQYF
>15|TRBV10-3|NA|TRBJ2-3
CAISDSGSYTDTQYF
>16|TRBV20-1|many|TRBJ2-5
CSAPPPIAFIEETQYF
>16|TRBV12-3/TRBV12-4|NA|NA
CASSSDSGSSYNEQYF
>16|TRBV27|NA|TRBJ2-1
CASSLSTGGSYNEQFF
>16|TRBV9|few|TRBJ2-5
CASSGGTGGNQETQYF
>15|TRBV27|many|TRBJ2-3
CASSPTSGRPDTQYF
>15|TRBV3-1|NA|TRBJ2-1
CASSFLATTSNEQFF
>14|TRBV28|NA|TRBJ2-7
CASSSSGKAREQYF